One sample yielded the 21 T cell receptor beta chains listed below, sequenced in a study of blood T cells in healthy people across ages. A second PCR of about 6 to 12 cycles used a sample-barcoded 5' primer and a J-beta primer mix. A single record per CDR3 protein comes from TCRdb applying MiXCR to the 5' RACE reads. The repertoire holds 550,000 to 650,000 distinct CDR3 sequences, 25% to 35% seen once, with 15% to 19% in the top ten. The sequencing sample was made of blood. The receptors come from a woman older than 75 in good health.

The CDR3 spells CSARGRGTTARGTDTQYF. CDR3 sequence (DNA): TGCAGTGCTAGAGGTCGCGGGACTACTGCACGAGGCACAGATACGCAGTATTTT. The J gene is TRBJ2-3, the V gene TRBV20-1, with 7 bases aligning to TRBD2. The V gene end was trimmed by 1 base and the J gene end by 1 base; junction bases not matched to a gene: 14. This CDR3 has 18 amino acids. Germline V gene lookup returns CDR1 DFQATT and CDR2 SNEGSKA (reference sequence).

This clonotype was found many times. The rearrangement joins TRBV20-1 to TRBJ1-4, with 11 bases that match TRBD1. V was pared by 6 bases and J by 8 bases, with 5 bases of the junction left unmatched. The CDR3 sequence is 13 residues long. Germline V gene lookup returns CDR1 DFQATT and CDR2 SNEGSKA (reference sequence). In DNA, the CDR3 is TGCAGTGCGAAGGACAGGGGGCGGGAAAAACTGTTTTTT. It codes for CSAKDRGREKLFF.

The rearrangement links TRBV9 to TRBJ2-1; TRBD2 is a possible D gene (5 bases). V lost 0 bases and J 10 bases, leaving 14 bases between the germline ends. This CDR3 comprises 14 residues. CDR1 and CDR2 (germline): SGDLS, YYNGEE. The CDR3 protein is CASSVEDGPGEQFF. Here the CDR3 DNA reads TGTGCCAGCAGCGTAGAAGACGGCCCGGGGGAGCAGTTCTTC.

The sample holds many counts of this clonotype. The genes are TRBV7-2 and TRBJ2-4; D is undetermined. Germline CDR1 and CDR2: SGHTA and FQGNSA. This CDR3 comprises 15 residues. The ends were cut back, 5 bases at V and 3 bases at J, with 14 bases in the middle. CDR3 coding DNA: TGTGCCAGCAGCCCGCAGTGGGCTGGCAAAAACATTCAGTACTTC. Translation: CASSPQWAGKNIQYF. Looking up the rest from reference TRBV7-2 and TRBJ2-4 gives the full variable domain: GAGVSQSPSNKVTEKGKDVELRCDPISGHTALYWYRQSLGQGLEFLIYFQGNSAPDKSGLPSDRFSAERTGGSVSTLTIQRTQQEDSAVYLCASSPQWAGKNIQYFGAGTRLSVL.

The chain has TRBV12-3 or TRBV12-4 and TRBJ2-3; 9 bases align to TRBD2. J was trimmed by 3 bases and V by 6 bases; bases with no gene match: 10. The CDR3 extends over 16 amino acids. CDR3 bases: TGTGCCAGCAGCCTTGGTGGCGGGGGGGGAACAGATACGCAGTATTTT. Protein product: CASSLGGGGGTDTQYF.

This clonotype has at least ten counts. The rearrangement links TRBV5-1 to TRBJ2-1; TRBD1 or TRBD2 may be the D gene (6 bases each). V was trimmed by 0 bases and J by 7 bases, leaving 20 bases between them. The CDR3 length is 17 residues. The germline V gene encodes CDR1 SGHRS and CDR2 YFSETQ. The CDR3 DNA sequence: TGCGCCAGCAGCTTGGATGGTCCGGGGGCCACTATGAATGAGCAGTTCTTC. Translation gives CASSLDGPGATMNEQFF.

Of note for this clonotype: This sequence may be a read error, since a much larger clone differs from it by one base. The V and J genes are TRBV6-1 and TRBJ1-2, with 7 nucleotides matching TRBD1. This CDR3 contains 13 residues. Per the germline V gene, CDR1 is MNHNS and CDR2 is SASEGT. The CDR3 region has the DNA TGTGCCAGCAGTGCGAACAGGGGCGGTGGCTGCACCTTC. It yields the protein CASSANRGGGCTF.

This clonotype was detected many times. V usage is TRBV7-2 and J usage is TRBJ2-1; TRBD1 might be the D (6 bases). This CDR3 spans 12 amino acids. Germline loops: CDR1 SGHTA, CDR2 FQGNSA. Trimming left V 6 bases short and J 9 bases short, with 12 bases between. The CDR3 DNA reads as TGTGCCAGCAGTATCACCAGGGGTGAGCAGTTCTTC. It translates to CASSITRGEQFF.

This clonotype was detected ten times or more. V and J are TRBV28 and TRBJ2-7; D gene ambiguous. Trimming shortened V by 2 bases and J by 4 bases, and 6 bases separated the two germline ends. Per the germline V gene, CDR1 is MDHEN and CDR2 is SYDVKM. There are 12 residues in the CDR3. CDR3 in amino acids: CASSLIQYEQYF. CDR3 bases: TGTGCCAGCAGTTTAATTCAATACGAGCAGTACTTC. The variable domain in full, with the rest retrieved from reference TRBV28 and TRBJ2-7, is DVKVTQSSRYLVKRTGEKVFLECVQDMDHENMFWYRQDPGLGLRLIYFSYDVKMKEKGDIPEGYSVSREKKERFSLILESASTNQTSMYLCASSLIQYEQYFGPGTRLTVT.

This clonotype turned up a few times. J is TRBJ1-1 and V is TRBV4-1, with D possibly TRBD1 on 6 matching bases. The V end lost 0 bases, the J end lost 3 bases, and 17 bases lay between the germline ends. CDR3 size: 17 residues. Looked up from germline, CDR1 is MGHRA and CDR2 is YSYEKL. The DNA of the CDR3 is TGCGCCAGCAGCCAAGAACAGGGAGCTGTTAGGGACACTGAAGCTTTCTTT. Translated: CASSQEQGAVRDTEAFF.

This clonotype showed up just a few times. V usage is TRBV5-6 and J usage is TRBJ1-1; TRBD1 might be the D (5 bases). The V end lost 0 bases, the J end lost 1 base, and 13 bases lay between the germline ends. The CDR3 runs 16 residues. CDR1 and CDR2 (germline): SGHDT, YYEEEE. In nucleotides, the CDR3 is TGTGCCAGCAGCTTGGCCGGTGGCAGGGAGAACACTGAAGCTTTCTTT. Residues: CASSLAGGRENTEAFF.

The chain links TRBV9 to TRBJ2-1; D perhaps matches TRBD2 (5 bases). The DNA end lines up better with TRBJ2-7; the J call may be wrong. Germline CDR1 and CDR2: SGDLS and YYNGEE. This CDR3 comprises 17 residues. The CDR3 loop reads CASSVEIGLPPYNEQYF. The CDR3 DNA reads TGTGCCAGCAGCGTAGAGATAGGACTCCCCCCCTACAATGAGCAGTACTTC.

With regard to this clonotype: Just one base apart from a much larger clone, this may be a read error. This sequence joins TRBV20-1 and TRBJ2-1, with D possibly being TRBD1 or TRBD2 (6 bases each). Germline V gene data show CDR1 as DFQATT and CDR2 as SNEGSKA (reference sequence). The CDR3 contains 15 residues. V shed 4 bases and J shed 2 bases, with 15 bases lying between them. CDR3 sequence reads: CSATTGGIPYNEQFF. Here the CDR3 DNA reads TGCAGTGCTACGACAGGCGGGATCCCCTACAATGAGCAGTTCTTC.

The CDR3 spells CASSLTWDRGGPLAKNIQYF. The CDR3 DNA reads as TGTGCCAGCAGCTTAACTTGGGACAGGGGGGGCCCCCTAGCCAAAAACATTCAGTACTTC. V usage is TRBV11-2 and J usage is TRBJ2-4; 11 positions match TRBD1. This CDR3 is built from 20 residues. The junction had 12 bases not matched to a gene; V was cut back by 2 bases and J by 0 bases. The germline CDR1 and CDR2 sequences are SGHAT and FQNNGV.

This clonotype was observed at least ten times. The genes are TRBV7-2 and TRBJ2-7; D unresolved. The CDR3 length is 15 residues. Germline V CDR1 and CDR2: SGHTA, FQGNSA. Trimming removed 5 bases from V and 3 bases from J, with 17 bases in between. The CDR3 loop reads CASSPPGPRSYEQYF. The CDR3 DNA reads TGTGCCAGCAGCCCGCCGGGCCCACGGAGCTACGAGCAGTACTTC.

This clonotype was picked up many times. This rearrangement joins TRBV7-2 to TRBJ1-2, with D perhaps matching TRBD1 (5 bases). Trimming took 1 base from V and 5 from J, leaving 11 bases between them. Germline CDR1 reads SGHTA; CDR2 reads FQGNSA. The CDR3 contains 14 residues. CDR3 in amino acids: CASSLVGREYGYTF. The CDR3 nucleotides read TGTGCCAGCAGCTTAGTCGGCAGGGAATATGGCTACACCTTC.

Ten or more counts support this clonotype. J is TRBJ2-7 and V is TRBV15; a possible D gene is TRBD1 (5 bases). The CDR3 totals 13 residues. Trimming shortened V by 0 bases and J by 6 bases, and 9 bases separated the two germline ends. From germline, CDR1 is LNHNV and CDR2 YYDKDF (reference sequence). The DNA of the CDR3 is TGTGCCACCAGCAGAGATCAGGGTCGCGAGCAGTACTTC. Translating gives CATSRDQGREQYF.

The CDR3 DNA follows: TGTGCCAGCAGTGAGAGACTGCGGACGACCTATGGCTACACCTTC. It translates to CASSERLRTTYGYTF. The chain joins TRBV2 to TRBJ1-2, with no clear D. The CDR3 contains 15 residues. The germline CDR1 and CDR2 sequences are SNHLY and FYNNEI. V was clipped by 3 bases and J by 4 bases, with 15 bases between them. Using reference TRBV2 and TRBJ1-2 for the parts outside the CDR3, the full variable domain is EPEVTQTPSHQVTQMGQEVILRCVPISNHLYFYWYRQILGQKVEFLVSFYNNEISEKSEIFDDQFSVERPDGSNFTLKIRSTKLEDSAMYFCASSERLRTTYGYTFGSGTRLTVV.

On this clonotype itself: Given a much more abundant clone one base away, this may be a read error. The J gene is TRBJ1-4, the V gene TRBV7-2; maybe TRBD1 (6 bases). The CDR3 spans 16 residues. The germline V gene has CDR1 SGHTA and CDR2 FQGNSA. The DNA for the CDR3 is TGTGCCAGCAGCCCGAAGAGGGGGGGCATTAATGAAAAACGGTTTTTT. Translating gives CASSPKRGGINEKRFF.

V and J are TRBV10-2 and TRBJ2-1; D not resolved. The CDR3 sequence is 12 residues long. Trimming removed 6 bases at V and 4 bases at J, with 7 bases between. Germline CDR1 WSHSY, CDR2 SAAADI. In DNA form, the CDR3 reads TGCGCCAGCAGAGACTTGTACAATGAGCAGTTCTTC. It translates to CASRDLYNEQFF.

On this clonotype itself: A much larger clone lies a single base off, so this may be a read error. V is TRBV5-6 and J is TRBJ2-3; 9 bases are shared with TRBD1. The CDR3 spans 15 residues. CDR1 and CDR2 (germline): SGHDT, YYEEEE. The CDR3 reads CAGSSGQGTGDTQYF. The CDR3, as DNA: TGTGCCGGCAGCTCAGGACAGGGGACGGGAGATACGCAGTATTTT.